This entry lists 21 T cell receptor beta chains sequenced from one sample in a study of regulatory T cells in long-lasting Graves disease. Sequencing libraries for TCR beta were prepared with iRepertoire HTBI primers and Arm-PCR of CDR3 regions. Each CDR3 protein gets one entry after TCRdb re-called the multiplex PCR reads with MiXCR. This table has hundreds of thousands of distinct CDR3 sequences, roughly a fifth appearing once. Time point described: persistent/refractory GD, antithyroid drugs over 5 years with positive TRAb. The TCR library was prepared using RNA isolated from PBMCs. Source: peripheral blood mononuclear cells (PBMCs), taken when the disease was refractory, from a patient treated with antithyroid drugs. Receptors were obtained from a female donor with Graves disease.

This clonotype came up many times. This chain uses TRBV11-2 with TRBJ1-4; the match to TRBD1 covers 9 bases. The V gene end was trimmed by 1 base and the J gene end by 7 bases; junction bases not matched to a gene: 10. The CDR3 loop spans 17 amino acids. CDR1 and CDR2 from the germline V gene are SGHAT and FQNNGV. The CDR3 DNA is TGTGCCAGCAGCTTAGCTGGGACAGGGTGGATTGGTGAAAAACTGTTTTTT. Translated, it gives CASSLAGTGWIGEKLFF. The full variable domain, its missing parts supplied by reference TRBV11-2 and TRBJ1-4, is EAGVAQSPRYKIIEKRQSVAFWCNPISGHATLYWYQQILGQGPKLLIQFQNNGVVDDSQLPKDRFSAERLKGVDSTLKIQPAKLEDSAVYLCASSLAGTGWIGEKLFFGSGTQLSVL.

This clonotype was seen repeatedly, ten times or more. The V gene is TRBV7-2, the J gene TRBJ2-1, with D possibly being TRBD2 (5 bases). Germline V gene data show CDR1 as SGHTA and CDR2 as FQGNSA. V lost 4 bases and J lost 7, with 11 bases in between. The CDR3 spans 13 residues. The CDR3 bases are TGTGCCAGCAGCTACGGACTCACAAATGAGCAGTTCTTC. Its translation is CASSYGLTNEQFF. Drawing the rest from reference TRBV7-2 and TRBJ2-1, the complete variable domain is GAGVSQSPSNKVTEKGKDVELRCDPISGHTALYWYRQSLGQGLEFLIYFQGNSAPDKSGLPSDRFSAERTGGSVSTLTIQRTQQEDSAVYLCASSYGLTNEQFFGPGTRLTVL.

This clonotype was counted ten times or more. The chain links TRBV7-3 to TRBJ1-1; D uncertain. CDR1 and CDR2 from the germline V gene are SGHTA and FQGTGA. CDR3 size: 14 residues. The V gene lost 2 bases and the J gene lost 1 base, with 8 bases spanning the gap. The CDR3: CASSLLGTNTEAFF. CDR3 bases: TGTGCCAGCAGCTTACTGGGAACGAACACTGAAGCTTTCTTT.

On this clonotype itself: A much larger clonotype is one base distant, so this may be a read error. The chain employs TRBV5-1 and TRBJ1-4; D gene uncertain. This CDR3 region has 15 residues. The germline gives CDR1 SGHRS, CDR2 YFSETQ. CDR3 in amino acids: CSSSQDGEGAEKLFF. Here the CDR3 DNA reads TGCTCCAGCAGCCAGGATGGGGAGGGTGCCGAAAAACTGTTTTTT.

This chain connects TRBV10-3 to TRBJ1-2; TRBD1 might be the D (5 bases). V was clipped by 11 bases and J by 3 bases, with 28 bases between them. From germline, CDR1 is ENHRY and CDR2 SYGVKD. The CDR3 contains 17 residues. The CDR3 DNA is TGTGCCGCCTCTTCGGGACCGATCTCCCCCGACCACTATGGCTACACCTTC. It specifies CAASSGPISPDHYGYTF.

This clonotype has more than one count but fewer than ten. This chain joins TRBV10-3 and TRBJ1-1, with a possible D match to TRBD1 (6 bases). With 3 bases removed from V and 4 bases from J, the gap between germline ends came to 9 bases. The CDR3 totals 13 residues. Germline loops: CDR1 ENHRY, CDR2 SYGVKD. The CDR3 loop reads CAISDWGATEAFF. The CDR3 DNA reads TGTGCCATCAGTGACTGGGGGGCCACTGAAGCTTTCTTT.

This chain uses TRBV7-8 with TRBJ2-3, with 9 bases matching TRBD1. V lost 4 bases to trimming and J lost 2 bases; unmatched junction nucleotides: 10. Germline V gives CDR1 SGHVS, CDR2 FQNEAQ. The CDR3 extends over 17 amino acids. The CDR3 coding sequence is TGTGCCAGCAGCTATTTAATTGGACAGGGGTCCACAGATACGCAGTATTTT. This translates into CASSYLIGQGSTDTQYF.

This clonotype came up a few times. This chain connects TRBV5-1 to TRBJ1-4, with 10 bases lining up with TRBD1. The ends lost 5 bases at V and 4 bases at J; junction bases unmatched: 5. The V gene's germline CDR1 is SGHRS and CDR2 YFSETQ. The CDR3 runs 15 residues. The DNA of the CDR3 is TGCGCCAGCAGAAACCGGGACAGGGGTAATGAAAAACTGTTTTTT. Protein sequence: CASRNRDRGNEKLFF. The variable domain in full, completed from reference TRBV5-1 and TRBJ1-4, reads KAGVTQTPRYLIKTRGQQVTLSCSPISGHRSVSWYQQTPGQGLQFLFEYFSETQRNKGNFPGRFSGRQFSNSRSEMNVSTLELGDSALYLCASRNRDRGNEKLFFGSGTQLSVL.

This clonotype was recorded a few times. Possible read error: a much larger clone is one base away. The V gene is TRBV28, the J gene TRBJ2-7; the match to TRBD1 covers 7 bases. CDR1 and CDR2 (germline): MDHEN, SYDVKM. V dropped 5 bases and J dropped 0; count of bases not matched to a gene: 13. This CDR3 region has 17 residues. This CDR3 is CASSPYGPRDSSYEQYF. Here the CDR3 DNA reads TGTGCCAGCAGTCCTTACGGACCTAGGGACAGCTCCTACGAGCAGTACTTC.

This clonotype was seen only a few times. This chain uses TRBV19 with TRBJ2-7; 13 bases match TRBD2. Germline CDR1 LNHDA, CDR2 SQIVND (reference sequence). CDR3 length: 16 residues. Trimming removed 5 bases from V and 2 bases from J; junction bases left unmatched: 6. For the CDR3, the DNA is TGTGCCAGTAGTGCGGGACTAGCGGGAACTCCCTACGAGCAGTACTTC. It is translated as CASSAGLAGTPYEQYF.

Concerning this clonotype: A much larger clone differs from this one at a single base, so this may be a read error. A read error is likely, as this CDR3 ends without the conserved phenylalanine or tryptophan. V and J are TRBV6-5 and TRBJ1-2; no firm D call. This CDR3 has 13 amino acids. Germline V CDR1 and CDR2: MNHEY, SVGAGI. Trimming cost V 2 bases and J 7 bases, with 11 bases left between them. The CDR3 region has the DNA TGTGCCAGCAGTTACGAGGGCCGAAGTGGCTACACCCTC. Translated, it gives CASSYEGRSGYTL.

This clonotype appeared many times. The rearrangement uses TRBV28 and TRBJ1-2, with D possibly TRBD1 on 6 matching bases. Trimming took 1 base from V and 5 from J, leaving 20 bases between them. Looked up from germline, CDR1 is MDHEN and CDR2 is SYDVKM. The CDR3 is 17 residues long. CDR3 loop: CASSLFPGGRVAYGYTF. Here the CDR3 DNA reads TGTGCCAGCAGTTTATTCCCGGGGGGCAGAGTCGCGTATGGCTACACCTTC.

This clonotype was observed a few times. The chain uses TRBV6-1 and TRBJ2-7; maybe TRBD2 (7 bases). Germline V gene sequence: CDR1 MNHNS, CDR2 SASEGT. Trimming took off 5 bases at V and 1 base at J, with 15 bases between the two ends. The CDR3 contains 15 residues. The CDR3 coding sequence is TGTGCCAGCAGTCCCGGAGGGGGGGGGTCCTACGAGCAGTACTTC. Translated, it gives CASSPGGGGSYEQYF.

This clonotype was seen repeatedly, ten times or more. The chain carries TRBV28 and TRBJ2-5; 8 bases map to TRBD1. Germline values: CDR1 MDHEN, CDR2 SYDVKM. J lost 1 base, V lost 6 bases, and 7 bases had no gene match. This CDR3 contains 15 residues. CDR3 sequence (DNA): TGTGCCAGCAGGCCCGACAGGGGCCTCCAAGAGACCCAGTACTTC. Residues: CASRPDRGLQETQYF.

Details on this clonotype: Just one base apart from a much larger clone, this may be a read error. The chain has TRBV12-3 or TRBV12-4 and TRBJ2-5, with 7 bases identical to TRBD2. The CDR3 extends over 14 amino acids. CDR3 protein: CASSFGGRGETLYF. CDR3 sequence (DNA): TGTGCCAGCAGTTTCGGCGGGAGAGGAGAGACCCTGTACTTC.

This clonotype was detected many times. The CDR3 loop reads CASRPASGTGVQYF. The CDR3 DNA reads as TGTGCCAGCAGGCCCGCTTCCGGGACAGGGGTTCAGTACTTC. This chain uses TRBV28 with TRBJ2-7, with 10 positions matching TRBD1. CDR3 size: 14 residues. The germline CDR1 and CDR2 sequences are MDHEN and SYDVKM. V shed 6 bases and J 10 bases; nucleotides not matched to a gene: 12.

This clonotype was observed at least ten times. The chain joins TRBV6-5 to TRBJ2-4; D remains unclear. Trimming took off 3 bases at V and 1 base at J, with 4 bases between the two ends. This CDR3 is 13 amino acids long. Germline-derived CDR1 and CDR2 are MNHEY and SVGAGI. CDR3 loop: CASSYNAKNIQYF. The CDR3 region has the DNA TGTGCCAGCAGTTATAATGCCAAAAACATTCAGTACTTC.

This clonotype was found many times. The DNA of the CDR3 is TGCAGTGCAGCTCAGGGGGGTGGCTATGGCTACACCTTC. Its translation is CSAAQGGGYGYTF. This chain links TRBV20-1 with TRBJ1-2; 7 bases line up with TRBD1. Germline-derived CDR1 and CDR2 are DFQATT and SNEGSKA (reference sequence). The CDR3 consists of 13 residues. Unmatched junction bases numbered 8, after V lost 6 bases and J lost 4 bases.

This clonotype was recorded a few times. This chain uses TRBV25-1 with TRBJ1-1; D perhaps matches TRBD1 (5 bases). CDR1 MGHDK and CDR2 SYGVNS come from the germline V gene. CDR3 length equals 16 residues. V dropped 7 bases and J dropped 6 bases, with 24 bases sitting between them. The CDR3 protein is CASKPPGFSRGSEAFF. CDR3 sequence (DNA): TGTGCCAGCAAACCCCCAGGGTTTAGTCGGGGCTCTGAAGCTTTCTTT.

The CDR3 here is CATEPSWGKDSFNAYTF. The CDR3, as DNA: TGTGCCACAGAACCCAGCTGGGGGAAAGACAGTTTTAACGCCTACACCTTC. The chain carries TRBV19 and TRBJ1-2; weak D call: TRBD1 (5 bases). The CDR3 totals 17 residues. Trimming removed 10 bases at V and 10 bases at J, with 34 bases between. Germline assignment: CDR1 LNHDA and CDR2 SQIVND (reference sequence). The complete variable domain, with remaining parts taken from reference TRBV19 and TRBJ1-2, reads DGGITQSPKYLFRKEGQNVTLSCEQNLNHDAMYWYRQDPGQGLRLIYYSQIVNDFQKGDIAEGYSVSREKKESFPLTVTSAQKNPTAFYLCATEPSWGKDSFNAYTFGSGTRLTVV.

The V gene is TRBV6-9, the J gene TRBJ1-4, with 12 bases aligning to TRBD1. CDR3 length equals 17 residues. Germline V gene data show CDR1 as MNHGY and CDR2 as SVAAGI. V was pared by 3 bases and J by 10 bases, with 12 bases of the junction left unmatched. The CDR3 spells CASSYPTRGTGGRKLFF. The CDR3 DNA reads as TGTGCCAGCAGTTACCCGACCAGGGGGACAGGGGGCAGAAAACTGTTTTTT.